The text below deals with one TCR beta chain. This entry comes from a study of cytomegalovirus exposure and HLA in healthy donors. The primer mix had 60 Vbeta and 13 Jbeta primers. TCRdb's table, derived via immunoSEQ multiplex PCR, lists solely in-frame clones and lacks some. Of 95,000 to 150,000 clones in the sample, around three quarters were seen once. The germline V and J ends were trimmed by 4 bases and 3 bases, with 16 bases remaining between them. Germline CDR1 reads GTSNPN; CDR2 reads SVGIG (reference sequence). The CDR3 sequence is 14 residues long. The source of this sequence is a woman aged 40 to 49 in good health and CMV-seropositive. The sequenced material came from PBMCs. V usage is TRBV30 and J usage is TRBJ2-7; D remains ambiguous. The CDR3 region has the DNA TGTGCCTGGACCCCGACCCGGGTACTCTACGAGCAGTACTTC. Translated: CAWTPTRVLYEQYF.